The 9 T cell receptor beta chains below were found in one sample sequenced in a study of blood T cells in healthy people across ages. PCR was performed a second time for about 6 to 12 cycles using a sample-barcoded 5' primer and a J-beta primer mix. MiXCR, run by TCRdb on the 5' RACE reads, gives a single entry per CDR3 protein. The repertoire has 1.8 million or so distinct CDR3 sequences, approximately 39% of them found once; the top ten carry under 30%. The specimen sequenced was blood. The receptors stem from a human donor in good health.

V gene TRBV7-9 combines with J gene TRBJ2-7; 10 bases map to TRBD2. Trimming cost V 5 bases and J 2 bases; bases outside gene matches: 18. From germline, CDR1 is SEHNR and CDR2 FQNEAQ (reference sequence). This CDR3 contains 19 residues. The chain's CDR3 is CASSTPRLVLAGDTYEQYF. The CDR3 DNA follows: TGTGCCAGCAGCACCCCACGCTTAGTGCTAGCGGGGGATACCTACGAGCAGTACTTC.

In the case of this clonotype: This may come from a read error, since a much larger clone is one base off. The gene calls are TRBV4-3 and TRBJ2-7; 9 nucleotides line up with TRBD1. TRBJ2-5 matches the DNA end more closely, so the J call is doubtful. Germline loops: CDR1 LGHNA, CDR2 YSLEER. The length of the CDR3 is 14 residues. CDR3 DNA: TGCGTCAGCAGCCGGGGACAGGGAAAAGAGACCCAGTACTTC. Protein sequence: CVSSRGQGKETQYF.

The chain has TRBV29-1 and TRBJ1-2; possibly TRBD1 for D (6 bases). Germline CDR1 SQVTM, CDR2 ANQGSEA. CDR3 length: 14 residues. The ends were cut back, 7 bases at V and 4 bases at J, with 19 bases in the middle. The CDR3, as DNA: TGCAGCGGCCTCACGGACAGAATATTCTATGGCTACACCTTC. It is translated as CSGLTDRIFYGYTF. The entire variable domain, with the rest obtained from reference TRBV29-1 and TRBJ1-2, is as follows: SAVISQKPSRDICQRGTSLTIQCQVDSQVTMMFWYRQQPGQSLTLIATANQGSEATYESGFVIDKFPISRPNLTFSTLTVSNMSPEDSSIYLCSGLTDRIFYGYTFGSGTRLTVV.

The rearrangement joins TRBV7-9 to TRBJ2-3, with TRBD2 as a possible D gene (6 bases). CDR3 length: 13 amino acids. Germline assignment: CDR1 SEHNR and CDR2 FQNEAQ (reference sequence). V was trimmed by 4 bases and J by 4 bases, leaving 9 bases between them. CDR3 nucleotides: TGTGCCAGCAGCTCGGGGGAGTCAGATACGCAGTATTTT. Protein: CASSSGESDTQYF.

This chain joins TRBV11-2 and TRBJ2-7, with D tentatively TRBD1 or TRBD2 (5 bases each). The closer fit of TRBJ2-4 to the DNA end suggests the J call may be wrong. The CDR3 is 14 amino acids. Germline V lookup: CDR1 SGHAT, CDR2 FQNNGV. CDR3 sequence (DNA): TGTGCCAGCAGCTCCCGGGGCTTGAAAAACATTCAGTACTTC. This sequence encodes CASSSRGLKNIQYF.

The chain joins TRBV5-6 to TRBJ2-3; tentatively, D is TRBD2 (6 bases). CDR1 SGHDT and CDR2 YYEEEE come from the germline V gene. The CDR3 totals 15 residues. Trimming cost V 1 base and J 3 bases, with 12 bases left between them. This chain's CDR3 is CASSLYGGNTDTQYF. The CDR3 bases are TGTGCCAGCAGCTTGTATGGAGGGAATACAGATACGCAGTATTTT.

This clonotype has more than one count but fewer than ten. The gene calls are TRBV7-2 and TRBJ2-6, with D unresolved. This CDR3 has 15 amino acids. Germline CDR1 reads SGHTA; CDR2 reads FQGNSA. Trimming removed 3 bases at V and 0 bases at J, with 6 bases between. The chain's CDR3 is CASSFLRSGANVLTF. The CDR3 DNA reads as TGTGCCAGCAGCTTCCTCCGCTCTGGGGCCAACGTCCTGACTTTC.

This clonotype turned up a few times. This chain uses TRBV29-1 with TRBJ2-7; D is unclear. Trimming removed 4 bases from V and 2 bases from J, with 6 bases in between. The CDR3 loop spans 11 amino acids. The germline V gene has CDR1 SQVTM and CDR2 ANQGSEA. Here the CDR3 DNA reads TGCAGCGTTGCTGGCCCCTACGAGCAGTACTTC. It encodes CSVAGPYEQYF.

The chain recombines TRBV7-3 with TRBJ1-1, with D unclear. Trimming removed 5 bases at V and 4 bases at J, with 17 bases between. Germline CDR1 SGHTA, CDR2 FQGTGA. The CDR3 consists of 15 residues. The CDR3 loop reads CASSPDAAGRTEAFF. The DNA of the CDR3 is TGTGCCAGCAGCCCCGATGCCGCCGGACGCACTGAAGCTTTCTTT.